This T cell receptor beta chain was sequenced for a study of T cell responses to AZD1222 COVID-19 vaccine. Study outcomes and limitations: Within unmutated variant regions lay the reported targets of nearly half of spike-specific TCRs. Donors, mostly white British, included more females; clonal diversity was possibly underestimated.

Germline values: CDR1 SGHNT, CDR2 YYREEE (reference sequence). There are 14 residues in the CDR3. V was cut by 0 bases and J by 7 bases, with 13 bases left in between. The data were produced by immunoSEQ multiplex PCR, yet TCRdb's version contains in-frame clones alone and is incomplete. The profile shows some 130,000 clones, around 90% of them singletons. With regard to this clone: The antigen remains undetermined.

V gene TRBV5-4 combines with J gene TRBJ1-2; D remains ambiguous. This receptor was taken from an adult who received the AZD1222 COVID-19 vaccine. The sequencing here drew on peripheral blood, taken 28 days after the second AZD1222 dose. Here the CDR3 reads CASSLEEYTGGYTF. The DNA for the CDR3 is TGTGCCAGCAGCTTGGAGGAGTACACCGGTGGCTACACCTTC.